The T cell receptor (beta chain) described here comes from a study of human CD8 memory T cell subsets. This clonotype is medium-sized by frequency. The CDR3 runs 14 residues. UMI-labeled 5' RACE generated the TCR beta libraries. Authors' methods: There were between about 2,900 and 18,000 functional CDR3 beta clonotypes held in each TCR beta library. From the 5' RACE reads, TCRdb lists one entry per CDR3 protein and no DNA. These V and J calls are TCRdb output, not the study's own analysis. In all, the sample yields roughly 7,700 distinct CDR3 sequences. Enrichment of total CD8+ T cells was achieved using negative magnetic separation.

The J gene is TRBJ2-7, the V gene TRBV12-2; absent DNA, TCRdb's TRBD1 call cannot be checked. TRBV12-2 is listed as a pseudogene. This TCR came from a human donor in good health. Material: CD8+ T cells from PBMCs. This chain's CDR3 is CASRRRDRTYEQYF.